These 2 T cell receptor beta chains originate from one sample sequenced in a study of T cell responses to AZD1222 COVID-19 vaccine (dated by TCRdb to the early 2020s). Reading the label with the study, this specimen's time point is: about 28 days (+/-7) after the second vaccine dose. The library was produced with the immunoSEQ multiplex PCR assay. The immuneACCESS repertoire file appears here via TCRdb, limited to in-frame rearrangements. These files lack a portion of the clones; in checked studies, under half of the deficit traces to unresolved V genes, and the cause of the others is not known. This sample is represented by 180,000 or so clones; about 90% of them were singletons. The top ten hold 1% to 1.5% of the sample. The sample in question was peripheral blood, obtained 28 days after the second AZD1222 dose. The source of these receptors is an adult who received the AZD1222 COVID-19 vaccine.

This clone was recorded only once. This chain uses TRBV30 with TRBJ1-6, with D unresolved. CDR3 length: 11 residues. V dropped 0 bases and J dropped 9 bases, with 3 bases sitting between them. Germline loops: CDR1 GTSNPN, CDR2 SVGIG (reference sequence). The CDR3 loop reads CAWSVGSPLHF. Written as DNA, the CDR3 is TGTGCCTGGAGTGTGGGTTCACCCCTCCACTTT.

This clone was counted only a few times. The V gene is TRBV5-6, the J gene TRBJ2-7; perhaps D is TRBD1 or TRBD2 (6 bases each). The germline V gene has CDR1 SGHDT and CDR2 YYEEEE. This CDR3 is 15 amino acids long. Trimming removed 2 bases from V and 4 bases from J, with 16 bases in between. CDR3 in DNA: TGTGCCAGCAGCTTAAGGGGGGCGAAGTGGTACGAGCAGTACTTC. Translation: CASSLRGAKWYEQYF.